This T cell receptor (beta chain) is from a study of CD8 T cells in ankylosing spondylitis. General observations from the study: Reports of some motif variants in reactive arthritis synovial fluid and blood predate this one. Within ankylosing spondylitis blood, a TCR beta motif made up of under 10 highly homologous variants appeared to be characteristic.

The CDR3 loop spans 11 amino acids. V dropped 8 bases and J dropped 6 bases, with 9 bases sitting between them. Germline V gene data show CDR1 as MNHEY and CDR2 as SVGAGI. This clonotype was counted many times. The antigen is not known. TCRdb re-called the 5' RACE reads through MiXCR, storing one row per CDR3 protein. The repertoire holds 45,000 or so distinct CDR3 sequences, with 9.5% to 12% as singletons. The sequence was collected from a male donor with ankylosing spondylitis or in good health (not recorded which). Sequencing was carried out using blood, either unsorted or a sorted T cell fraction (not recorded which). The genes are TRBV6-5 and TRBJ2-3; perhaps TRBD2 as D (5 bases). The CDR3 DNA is TGTGCCAGCGGTAGGAGGGATACGCAGTATTTT. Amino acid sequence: CASGRRDTQYF.